This TCR beta chain was obtained from a study of metastatic and nonmetastatic thyroid tumors. Original processing methods: Construction of a distant-metastasis classifier for papillary thyroid cancer relied on CDR3 differences across clinicopathological groups. MiXCR reprocessed the PCR reads for TCRdb. None of the V and J calls come from the authors' own analysis; TCRdb made them. Of about 24,000 clones in the sample, 15% to 20% were seen once. Patients underwent thyroid surgery, and none had received any treatment before it. There are 17 residues in the CDR3. CDR1 is SGHRS and CDR2 is YFSETQ in the germline V gene. J was trimmed by 6 bases and V by 0 bases; bases with no gene match: 12. Points from the study as a whole: According to reports, the diversity of TCR beta was significantly higher in malignant thyroid tumors than in benign nodules, and this held in both blood and tumor samples.

This clone was counted many times. As yet, its antigen is unknown. The origin of this receptor is a male donor with papillary thyroid cancer or a benign thyroid nodule (not recorded which). Some clones in this sample may be carry-over from other donors' samples. Material: blood. The genes are TRBV5-1 and TRBJ1-2; 9 bases fit TRBD1. This chain's CDR3 is CASSLELMRTGVDGYTF. The CDR3 coding sequence is TGCGCCAGCAGCTTGGAGTTGATGAGGACAGGGGTTGATGGCTACACCTTC.